Below are 30 T cell receptor beta chains sequenced from a single sample in a study of vaccination effects on CD4 cells after COVID-19. Sequencing was performed with immunoSEQ multiplex PCR; in TCRdb, only in-frame clones are kept and a portion is missing. This sample has fewer than 90,000 clones, with over 65% found just once. Which antigens these TCRs recognize remains unknown. Pools of viral peptides were used by the ViraFEST assay to expand antigen-specific CD4+ T cells ahead of sequencing. Following an approximately ten-day culture, CD4+ T cells were purified. Infection with SARS-CoV-2 occurred in the person between March and December 2020, and PCR confirmed it. The specimen comprised CD4+ T cells from PBMCs cultured with HIV peptides, sampled before COVID-19 vaccination. Subset indicated: HIV-1 Nef peptide pool negative control/reference culture. These receptors were collected from a human donor who had a prior SARS-CoV-2 infection.

This rearrangement joins TRBV7-2 to TRBJ2-7; TRBD1 agrees at 9 bases. The DNA end lines up better with TRBJ2-5; the J call may be wrong. The germline CDR1 and CDR2 sequences are SGHTA and FQGNSA. The CDR3 covers 15 residues. CDR3 nucleotide sequence: TGTGCCAGCAGCTTAGGGGACAGGGTATCGTCGACCCAGTACTTC. Translated, it gives CASSLGDRVSSTQYF.

The chain recombines TRBV11-3 with TRBJ1-1; D ambiguous. Per germline, CDR1 SGHNT and CDR2 YENEEA. The V end was cut by 3 bases, the J end by 0 bases, with 8 bases between. This CDR3 contains 14 residues. As DNA, the CDR3 is TGTGCCAGCAGCTTTGGGAGGCTGAACACTGAAGCTTTCTTT. The encoded protein is CASSFGRLNTEAFF.

This rearrangement joins TRBV7-8 to TRBJ2-7, with a possible D match to TRBD2 (6 bases). This CDR3 contains 15 residues. In germline, CDR1 is SGHVS, CDR2 FQNEAQ. The V end was cut by 1 base, the J end by 2 bases, with 12 bases between. CDR3 sequence: CASSLGSSGTYEQYF. The DNA for the CDR3 is TGTGCCAGCAGCTTAGGGAGTAGCGGCACCTACGAGCAGTACTTC.

The chain joins TRBV30 to TRBJ1-5, with 7 nucleotides matching TRBD1. The CDR3 consists of 12 residues. Germline V gene lookup returns CDR1 GTSNPN and CDR2 SVGIG (reference sequence). V gave up 6 bases and J gave up 9 bases; unmatched junction bases: 8. The CDR3 nucleotides read TGTGCCTGCACAGGGGAAGGCGGGCCCCAGCATTTT. Its protein product is CACTGEGGPQHF.

The J gene is TRBJ2-2, the V gene TRBV6-1; no clear D. CDR1 and CDR2 from the germline V gene are MNHNS and SASEGT. The CDR3 covers 14 residues. The V gene lost 2 bases and the J gene lost 4 bases, with 8 bases spanning the gap. DNA for the CDR3: TGTGCCAGCAGTGAATATCGGAGCACCGGGGAGCTGTTTTTT. This translates into CASSEYRSTGELFF.

This chain connects TRBV5-8 to TRBJ1-2; D gene unclear. Trimming removed 4 bases at V and 1 base at J, with 5 bases between. Looked up from germline, CDR1 is SGHTS and CDR2 is YDEGEE. The CDR3 runs 12 residues. The CDR3 DNA reads TGTGCCAGCAGCCTAGTTAACTATGGCTACACCTTC. As protein: CASSLVNYGYTF.

This clone was counted between two and nine times. The V call is TRBV11-2, the J call TRBJ2-7; TRBD1 agrees at 7 bases. With V trimmed by 7 bases and J by 2 bases, 11 bases remained unmatched. Germline V gives CDR1 SGHAT, CDR2 FQNNGV. The CDR3 runs 15 residues. CDR3 DNA: TGTGCCAGCACTAACTTCGGGGACAGAGCCTACGAGCAGTACTTC. Its protein product is CASTNFGDRAYEQYF.

The genes are TRBV11-1 and TRBJ1-2, with D tentatively TRBD1 (6 bases). CDR3 length: 13 residues. CDR1 and CDR2 (germline): SGHAT, FQDESV (reference sequence). V was cut by 3 bases and J by 4 bases, with 9 bases left in between. The CDR3 is CASSFDRTYGYTF. Written as DNA, the CDR3 is TGTGCCAGCAGCTTCGACAGGACCTATGGCTACACCTTC. Full variable domain (rest looked up from reference TRBV11-1 and TRBJ1-2): EAEVAQSPRYKITEKSQAVAFWCDPISGHATLYWYRQILGQGPELLVQFQDESVVDDSQLPKDRFSAERLKGVDSTLKIQPAELGDSAMYLCASSFDRTYGYTFGSGTRLTVV.

The genes are TRBV5-6 and TRBJ1-2; D unresolved. The CDR3 length is 15 residues. Trimming removed 4 bases from V and 0 bases from J, with 13 bases in between. Germline V CDR1 and CDR2: SGHDT, YYEEEE. The CDR3 DNA reads as TGTGCCAGCAGCCCACAGTTGTATTCTAACTATGGCTACACCTTC. Translated: CASSPQLYSNYGYTF.

V gene TRBV6-6 combines with J gene TRBJ1-2, with 7 bases lining up with TRBD1. V lost 5 bases and J lost 7; bases outside the gene matches: 7. Germline assignment: CDR1 MNHNY and CDR2 SVGAGI (reference sequence). CDR3 size: 13 residues. The CDR3 DNA reads TGTGCCAGCAGTCCCCAGGGGGTAGGTGGCTACACCTTC. Translated: CASSPQGVGGYTF.

The chain joins TRBV9 to TRBJ2-1, with D possibly TRBD1 on 7 matching bases. This CDR3 has 17 amino acids. Germline CDR1 reads SGDLS; CDR2 reads YYNGEE. The V end lost 5 bases, the J end lost 4 bases, and 22 bases lay between the germline ends. DNA of the CDR3: TGTGCCAGCAGTTTGGAGGGGGCCCAAATTGGTTACAATGAGCAGTTCTTC. Its protein is CASSLEGAQIGYNEQFF.

This clone was recorded a few times. CDR3: CASSIQTALNTGELFF. CDR3 in DNA: TGTGCCAGCAGCATCCAGACAGCGCTGAACACCGGGGAGCTGTTTTTT. The chain combines TRBV5-6 with TRBJ2-2; TRBD1 might be the D (5 bases). V was cut by 4 bases and J by 1 base, with 14 bases left in between. The CDR3 runs to 16 residues. Germline values: CDR1 SGHDT, CDR2 YYEEEE.

In its sample, this clone was seen once. The chain uses TRBV29-1 and TRBJ1-2; TRBD1 might be the D (6 bases). V lost 2 bases to trimming and J lost 4 bases, with 11 bases between them. Germline V lookup: CDR1 SQVTM, CDR2 ANQGSEA. CDR3 length equals 13 residues. The CDR3 DNA reads as TGCAGCGTTGAACCGGGGGGCGGCTATGGCTACACCTTC. Translation: CSVEPGGGYGYTF. Filled out from reference TRBV29-1 and TRBJ1-2, the complete variable domain reads SAVISQKPSRDICQRGTSLTIQCQVDSQVTMMFWYRQQPGQSLTLIATANQGSEATYESGFVIDKFPISRPNLTFSTLTVSNMSPEDSSIYLCSVEPGGGYGYTFGSGTRLTVV.

This chain links TRBV9 with TRBJ1-3, with 7 bases identical to TRBD1. CDR3 length: 18 amino acids. Germline values: CDR1 SGDLS, CDR2 YYNGEE. V shed 4 bases, J shed 1 base, and the junction held 14 bases outside the gene matches. The CDR3 protein is CASSLDYGQERSGNTIYF. For the CDR3, the DNA is TGTGCCAGCAGCCTCGACTATGGACAGGAAAGGTCTGGAAACACCATATATTTT.

The chain employs TRBV5-1 and TRBJ2-2; D is ambiguous. In germline, CDR1 is SGHRS, CDR2 YFSETQ. The ends were cut back, 5 bases at V and 0 bases at J, with 11 bases in the middle. The CDR3 sequence is 15 residues long. For the CDR3, the DNA is TGCGCCAGCAGTTATCTCACGGCGAACACCGGGGAGCTGTTTTTT. It codes for CASSYLTANTGELFF.

A few counts support this clone. The rearrangement links TRBV11-3 to TRBJ2-1, with TRBD2 matching over 14 bases. Germline V gives CDR1 SGHNT, CDR2 YENEEA. CDR3 length: 18 residues. V trimming: 1 base; J trimming: 4 bases; junction bases outside the gene matches: 6. As DNA, the CDR3 is TGTGCCAGCAGCTTAGGGGGGACTAGCGGGAGTGTGTACAATGAGCAGTTCTTC. This translates into CASSLGGTSGSVYNEQFF.

This sequence joins TRBV2 and TRBJ1-5; 7 bases line up with TRBD1. In germline, CDR1 is SNHLY, CDR2 FYNNEI. This CDR3 comprises 14 residues. The V segment lost 5 bases and the J segment 5 bases; nucleotides outside the gene matches: 6. In DNA, the CDR3 is TGTGCCAGCAGTTCACAGGGGAGGGATCAGCCCCAGCATTTT. As protein: CASSSQGRDQPQHF.

V gene TRBV7-2 combines with J gene TRBJ1-1; the D is unclear. Germline CDR1 is SGHTA and CDR2 is FQGNSA. The CDR3 sequence is 15 residues long. V dropped 4 bases and J dropped 0 bases, with 12 bases sitting between them. CDR3 sequence (DNA): TGTGCCAGCAGCTCCCAAGTAGGGATGAACACTGAAGCTTTCTTT. Protein product: CASSSQVGMNTEAFF.

This chain links TRBV12-5 with TRBJ1-1; 7 positions agree with TRBD1. Germline V CDR1 and CDR2: LGHNT, FRNRAP. The CDR3 contains 14 residues. J was trimmed by 1 base and V by 5 bases; bases with no gene match: 4. The CDR3 protein is CASGRRTGNTEAFF. The CDR3 DNA reads as TGTGCTAGTGGTAGGAGGACAGGGAACACTGAAGCTTTCTTT. Based on the CDR3 plus reference TRBV12-5 and TRBJ1-1, the full variable domain is DARVTQTPRHKVTEMGQEVTMRCQPILGHNTVFWYRQTMMQGLELLAYFRNRAPLDDSGMPKDRFSAEMPDATLATLKIQPSEPRDSAVYFCASGRRTGNTEAFFGQGTRLTVV.

The chain is built from TRBV27 and TRBJ2-7, with 9 bases that match TRBD2. V trimming: 6 bases; J trimming: 4 bases; junction bases outside the gene matches: 10. Germline CDR1 MNHEY, CDR2 SMNVEV (reference sequence). The CDR3 extends over 15 amino acids. CDR3 in DNA: TGTGCCAGCAGCCAAGCGGGAGGATACCTATACGAGCAGTACTTC. Translation gives CASSQAGGYLYEQYF.

The V and J genes are TRBV5-1 and TRBJ2-3; possible D gene TRBD1, 6 bases. CDR1 and CDR2 from the germline V gene are SGHRS and YFSETQ. V lost 1 base and J lost 9, with 15 bases in between. The CDR3 loop spans 14 amino acids. CDR3 sequence (DNA): TGCGCCAGCAGCTTGCTAGGCAGGGGTGAAACGCAGTATTTT. Translation: CASSLLGRGETQYF.

The chain links TRBV13 to TRBJ1-2, with D uncertain. Germline CDR1 is PRHDT and CDR2 is FYEKMQ (reference sequence). Trimming took off 3 bases at V and 7 bases at J, with 9 bases between the two ends. The CDR3 is 12 amino acids. DNA for the CDR3: TGTGCCAGCAGCTTTGGAAGAAGTGGCTACACCTTC. Translation: CASSFGRSGYTF.

CDR3 sequence (DNA): TGTGCCAGCAGCGACGGGGGGTTCGATACGCAGTATTTT. It codes for CASSDGGFDTQYF. The chain has TRBV7-2 and TRBJ2-3; 7 nucleotides agree with TRBD2. The CDR3 runs to 13 residues. CDR1 is SGHTA, CDR2 FQGNSA, per germline. V lost 5 bases, J lost 6 bases, and 5 bases stayed unmatched.

V and J are TRBV6-1 and TRBJ2-3; 9 bases are shared with TRBD2. V lost 4 bases, J lost 0 bases, and 8 bases stayed unmatched. The CDR3 totals 17 residues. Germline lookup yields CDR1 MNHNS and CDR2 SASEGT. CDR3 region: CASSALGLATSTDTQYF. The CDR3 bases are TGTGCCAGCAGTGCATTAGGACTAGCGACTAGCACAGATACGCAGTATTTT.

This rearrangement joins TRBV11-3 to TRBJ2-6; TRBD1 matches 10 bases. Germline V gene sequence: CDR1 SGHNT, CDR2 YENEEA. The CDR3 is made up of 17 amino acids. V was clipped by 4 bases and J by 0 bases; unmatched bases: 3. CDR3 in amino acids: CASSSGQGYSGANVLTF. The CDR3 DNA follows: TGTGCCAGCAGCTCGGGACAGGGGTACTCTGGGGCCAACGTCCTGACTTTC.

The genes are TRBV6-1 and TRBJ1-5; no firm D call. The CDR3 covers 16 residues. Germline V lookup: CDR1 MNHNS, CDR2 SASEGT. The V gene lost 4 bases and the J gene lost 5 bases, with 18 bases spanning the gap. The CDR3 sequence is CASSGIYARLHQPQHF. The CDR3 region has the DNA TGTGCCAGCAGTGGTATATATGCTCGTCTCCATCAGCCCCAGCATTTT.

The chain is built from TRBV24-1 and TRBJ2-1, with TRBD2 matching over 8 bases. Germline V lookup: CDR1 KGHDR, CDR2 SFDVKD. The CDR3 consists of 14 residues. V was clipped by 6 bases and J by 5 bases; unmatched bases: 5. The CDR3 spells CATSLAGLHNEQFF. The CDR3 DNA sequence: TGTGCCACCAGTTTAGCGGGACTGCACAATGAGCAGTTCTTC.

The chain carries TRBV9 and TRBJ2-2, with a possible D match to TRBD2 (6 bases). Per the germline V gene, CDR1 is SGDLS and CDR2 is YYNGEE. This CDR3 spans 16 amino acids. The V and J ends lost 2 bases and 2 bases respectively, with 13 bases between them. The chain's CDR3 is CASSVLGTVNTGELFF. DNA for the CDR3: TGTGCCAGCAGCGTCTTAGGGACTGTTAACACCGGGGAGCTGTTTTTT.

This clone occurred a few times. V is TRBV6-2 or TRBV6-3 and J is TRBJ2-7, with TRBD2 identical over 12 bases. Germline V CDR1 and CDR2: MNHEY, SVGEGT. The CDR3 loop spans 17 amino acids. Trimming took 0 bases from V and 4 from J; bases not matched to a gene: 7. The CDR3 protein is CASSYSLAGGEWYEQYF. The CDR3 DNA reads TGTGCCAGCAGTTACTCGCTAGCGGGAGGGGAGTGGTACGAGCAGTACTTC.

The chain couples TRBV4-2 to TRBJ2-5; D is perhaps TRBD1 (5 bases). Germline-derived CDR1 and CDR2 are LGHNA and YNFKEQ. V dropped 0 bases and J dropped 3 bases, with 11 bases sitting between them. CDR3 length: 15 amino acids. This chain's CDR3 is CASSQEFSGKETQYF. Written as DNA, the CDR3 is TGTGCCAGCAGCCAAGAATTCTCAGGGAAAGAGACCCAGTACTTC.